The subject of this entry is one TCR beta chain. Its antigen target is currently unknown. There are no base qualities to consult, and no much larger clone falls within one base. The entry originates in a study of T-cell memory formation after mild COVID-19 (dated by TCRdb to the early 2020s). About the investigation overall: Most TCR sequence clusters were specific to one of the two donors. The cohort was made up of two young adult volunteers, one female and one male, who were previously healthy. In two donors, T-cell clones that expanded and contracted after mild COVID-19 were followed by sequencing TCRalpha and TCRbeta repertoires longitudinally. Paper-wide results and their limitations: SARS-CoV-2 specificity of the second-wave clones peaking on day 37 was not confirmed. Contracting CD4+ clones were located mainly in the CM and EM memory subsets, whereas CD8+ clones were found to be enriched in EMRA. The study included only a couple of mild cases, and larger cohorts that include severe cases with pre-infection samples were judged to be necessary. Balanced CD4/CD8 phenotypes were observed for clones contracting from day 15 to 85, whereas a bias towards CD4+ was observed for a second wave of clones expanding from day 15 to 37. Some responding clones were detected in pre-infection memory, suggesting pre-existing cross-reactive memory T cells joined the SARS-CoV-2 response.

The sample was run on an Illumina NovaSeq 6000. cDNA libraries for TCRalpha and TCRbeta were prepared by 5'RACE using constant-segment primers, with sample barcodes and unique molecular identifiers added. Trizol reagent was used to extract RNA from every sample. Amplification of the libraries took two PCR steps, and the second step added a second sample barcode plus Illumina TruSeq adapters. Sequencing of the libraries was done on an Illumina NovaSeq, producing 2 x 150 bp paired-end reads. The authors' pipeline ran thus. The reads were demultiplexed and collapsed into UMI-guided consensus sequences using migec v1.2.7. With mixcr v2.1.11, UMI consensuses were aligned to TRA and TRB V and J templates and assembled into clonotypes. A clonotype was counted as expanded or contracted only if both edgeR and NoisET called the change significant, with noise models trained on biological replicates. edgeR calls used a false discovery rate-adjusted p below 0.01 and a log2 fold-change threshold of 1. As an exploratory analysis of dynamics, max-normalized trajectories of the 1000 most abundant clonotypes were examined by PCA with hierarchical clustering. Separately sequenced CD4+ and CD8+ repertoires were used to assign a CD4 or CD8 phenotype to each responding clone. TCRdb cleaned the public reads at Q25 with fastp, built clones with MiXCR and kept in-frame beta chains. Every distinct CDR3 protein forms one entry, paired with its most common genes and DNA. The V and J calls come from TCRdb's annotation, not from the publication. The sample records approximately 150,000 distinct CDR3 sequences, around 5.8% of which are singletons. The ten largest clones capture 2% to 2.5% of the sample.

V is cut back by 7 bases and J by 3 bases, with 3 bases in the junction unmatched. The germline V gene supplies CDR1 SQVTM and CDR2 ANQGSEA. Measured from the cysteine to the phenylalanine, the CDR3 is 12 residues long. The only DNA kept is the CDR3, 36 bases in frame from the first base. Ficoll-Paque density gradient centrifugation was used to isolate PBMCs. Input material: PBMCs or a T cell subset sorted from them (not recorded which). The TCR originated in an adult woman who had mild COVID-19 (a few samples of this study predate the infection). The sample titles of this study are shuffled in the database, so cell type and time point are left out; the donor was told from shared clones. This sequence uses TRBV29-1 and TRBJ2-7; TRBD1 matches 10 bases in the middle. The nucleotide sequence reads as follows: TGCAGCGCAGGGACAGGGGACTACGAGCAGTACTTC. Its amino acids are CSAGTGDYEQYF.